The clone carrying this TCR beta chain has only a few counts. Its antigen remains unknown. The germline CDR1 and CDR2 sequences are SGDLS and YYNGEE. J was trimmed by 6 bases and V by 0 bases; bases with no gene match: 0. CDR3 length: 13 amino acids. This specimen belongs to a study of T cells in Graves' hyperthyroidism and ophthalmopathy. Whole-study findings and limits: Blood samples included most of the expanded thyroid clonotypes exceeding 0.001.

Researchers amplified the TCR beta CDR3 regions from RNA transcripts. Initially, a first-round RT-PCR of the TCR CDR3 employed the HTBI primer set. TCRdb re-derived calls from the multiplex PCR reads in MiXCR, one entry per CDR3 protein. The repertoire has 530,000 or so distinct CDR3 sequences, approximately 44% of them found once; the top ten carry around 8%. Each patient was aged 18 to 65 and had newly diagnosed hyperthyroidism of under 2 months' duration. Diagnosis rested on symptoms, serum thyroxine and TRAb, thyroid ultrasound, and orbital computed tomography. Sequencing input: peripheral blood or thyroid tissue (not recorded which). The chain carries TRBV9 and TRBJ2-3; TRBD1 matches 8 bases. The sequence came from a woman younger than 35 with Graves' hyperthyroidism. CDR3 sequence: CASSVGQGDTQYF. In DNA, the CDR3 is TGTGCCAGCAGCGTAGGACAGGGGGATACGCAGTATTTT.